Included here is one T cell receptor beta chain sequence, with context. Reverse transcription used roughly 0.5 to 1 ug RNA and random hexamers. TCRdb processed the immunoSEQ multiplex PCR reads anew with MiXCR; each CDR3 protein has one entry. The sample shows fewer than 200,000 distinct CDR3 sequences, roughly 91% of them seen only once. This entry belongs to a study of CD8 T cells in Susac syndrome. V gave up 6 bases and J gave up 10 bases, with 16 bases separating them. CDR1 is KGHDR, CDR2 SFDVKD, per germline. This CDR3 has 13 amino acids. The chain employs TRBV24-1 and TRBJ2-3, with a weak D call TRBD1 (6 bases). What was sequenced was CD4+ T cells from PBMCs. The origin of this receptor is a human donor with Susac syndrome. This CDR3 is CATSSSRDKAQYF. In DNA form, the CDR3 reads TGTGCCACCAGTTCCTCTCGGGACAAGGCGCAGTATTTT.